This TCR beta chain appears in the sequencing data of a study of T cell responses to AZD1222 COVID-19 vaccine. Study-wide findings and caveats: The CD4 TCRs associated with vaccination extended across spike and predominated at 160-218 and 743-854. The donor group comprised mostly white British people and more females; the analysis possibly underestimated clonal diversity.

CDR1 and CDR2 from the germline V gene are SGDLS and YYNGEE. This CDR3 spans 16 amino acids. Trimming took 4 bases from V and 2 from J; bases not matched to a gene: 3. Some clones are missing from TCRdb's copy, which holds only in-frame ones; the method was immunoSEQ multiplex PCR. The sample yields 85,000 to 100,000 clones, around 80% seen once. A word on this clone: Its matching antigen is unknown.

The sequences come from peripheral blood, collected on day 0 of AZD1222 vaccination. This TCR derives from an adult in good health. This chain joins TRBV9 and TRBJ2-1, with TRBD2 matching 13 bases. The CDR3 region is CASSPGTSGAYNEQFF. The CDR3 bases are TGTGCCAGCAGCCCCGGGACTAGCGGGGCCTACAATGAGCAGTTCTTC.